This T cell receptor beta chain was sequenced in a study of cytomegalovirus exposure and HLA in healthy donors. The germline V gene has CDR1 SGHNT and CDR2 YENEEA. There are 13 residues in the CDR3. Trimming cost V 5 bases and J 6 bases, with 11 bases left between them. A note on this clone: Its antigen remains unknown.

The study, taken as a whole, reports: For most TCR beta V segments, an earlier analysis put the productive rate at about 87% or about 30% of the time. Among donors in an Asian-associated ancestry cluster, a later analysis reportedly found fewer N-insertions than the roughly 700-donor mean. Within the data, a cluster of highly shared sequence variants was likely a sequencing artifact.

With 60 Vbeta and 13 Jbeta primers, the PCR was carried out. Under the authors' procedure: Later, about 80 million unique TCR beta chains were counted in an analysis, and roughly 11 million of them were shared. Assay used: immunoSEQ multiplex PCR; TCRdb lists only in-frame clones, some missing. The DNA gave D and trimming, while V, J and clone size come from that table. The data show under 150,000 clones, roughly 80% seen once. This TCR was sampled from a boy under 18 in good health and CMV-seronegative. This chain links TRBV11-3 with TRBJ2-1, with D maybe TRBD1 (5 bases). Sequencing was done on a sample of PBMCs. CDR3 nucleotide sequence: TGTGCCAGCAGCCCGTGGGGCGTCAATGAGCAGTTCTTC. It codes for CASSPWGVNEQFF. The variable domain in full, with the rest retrieved from reference TRBV11-3 and TRBJ2-1, is EAGVVQSPRYKIIEKKQPVAFWCNPISGHNTLYWYLQNLGQGPELLIRYENEEAVDDSQLPKDRFSAERLKGVDSTLKIQPAELGDSAVYLCASSPWGVNEQFFGPGTRLTVL.